The source of this T cell receptor (beta chain) is a study of blood T cell repertoires in COVID-19 (dated by TCRdb to the early 2020s). In terms of the full investigation: Samples covering the acute and convalescent phases of COVID-19 were provided by collaborators in the United States, Italy and Spain. The prospective study material was composed of cDNA or gDNA derived from T cells, B-cell-depleted T cells, or PBMCs. The dataset comprised deeply sampled blood TCRbeta repertoires from subjects exposed to, actively infected with, or recovered from COVID-19. The repertoires were released in a freely available public database meant as a resource for research on the immune response to SARS-CoV-2. The samples were drawn from the first 160 participants of the ongoing ImmuneRACE study and from 950 to 1,500 subjects provided by 6 global collaborators. Nearly every sample came with metadata listing a de-identified subject ID, COVID-19 status, age in years and sex. Where available, HLA class I and class II types were obtained from metadata supplied by the sample provider rather than from assay-based typing.

V is pared back by 0 bases and J by 2 bases, with 5 bases lying between the germline termini. The germline V gene (reference sequence) provides CDR1 LNHNV and CDR2 YYDKDF. The CDR3 runs 13 amino acids, cysteine and phenylalanine included. Only the CDR3 portion is preserved as DNA: 39 bases, with reading frame beginning at the first base. One collaborating source in Seattle enrolled patients during active infection and followed them longitudinally through the course of disease. The collaborating institutions used their own protocols to collect whole blood in K2EDTA tubes. For TCRbeta analysis, collaborators shipped samples as frozen whole blood, isolated PBMCs, or DNA extracted from either of those sample types. Points on this clone: Its binding antigen is unknown. The input lacks base qualities; no much larger clone sits a single base away.

TCRbeta CDR3 regions were amplified from genomic DNA by means of the immunoSEQ Assay, a bias-controlled multiplex PCR. The study's own analysis went as follows. The number of nucleated cells in each sample was estimated from the amplification of reference gene primers within the assay. Sequence reads were collapsed and filtered to measure the absolute abundance of every unique TCRbeta CDR3 rearrangement. Productive Simpson clonality was computed per sample as the square root of Simpson's diversity index over productive rearrangements. TCRdb took this table from immuneACCESS and kept in-frame rearrangements with V and J called. Such tables lack part of the clones; where checked against another copy, unresolved V genes explain under half of the gap, and the rest is unexplained. For V, J and clone size, that table is used; D and trimming come from the DNA. The sample table records roughly 40,000 clones; 90% to 95% of these occur just once. The ten largest clones represent under 0.4% of the sample.

The paper as a whole reports these results and caveats: Clinical and demographic metadata were provided uncurated, with the amount varying by source and participant.

The sequenced sample was peripheral blood. The sequence joins TRBV15 to TRBJ2-7, with the D gene uncertain. The receptor's source is a man between 45 and 60 years old with COVID-19, enrolled during active disease. The CDR3 sequence is CATSRDPTYEQYF. The sequence in DNA is TGTGCCACCAGCAGAGATCCTACCTACGAGCAGTACTTC.